Listed below are T cell receptor beta chains from one sample, sequenced in a study of control samples from healthy donors and cancer patients. Repertoires were generated with immunoSEQ multiplex PCR, while TCRdb's copy carries only in-frame clones and drops some. Here the sample spans about 85,000 clones, about 89% being singletons. The material sequenced was blood. These TCRs come from a woman aged 60-75 years in good health. The CDR3 runs from the conserved cysteine through the conserved F or W. D genes are given only for firm matches. Clone sizes are given selectively: once, few, many, or a class where the clone is expanded.

abundance: NA; d_gene: NA; j_gene: TRBJ1-1; v_gene: TRBV18; CDR3aa: CASSPTTEVNTEAFF; CDR3nt: TGTGCCAGCTCACCAACGACAGAGGTCAACACTGAAGCTTTCTTT
abundance: NA; d_gene: NA; j_gene: TRBJ1-1; v_gene: TRBV6-5; CDR3aa: CASSYLGVNTEAFF; CDR3nt: TGTGCCAGCAGTTATCTGGGGGTGAACACTGAAGCTTTCTTT
abundance: NA; d_gene: TRBD2; j_gene: TRBJ2-2; v_gene: TRBV7-2; CDR3aa: CASSGLGLAGGGNTGELFF; CDR3nt: TGTGCCAGCAGCGGACTGGGACTAGCGGGAGGAGGAAACACCGGGGAGCTGTTTTTT
abundance: once; d_gene: NA; j_gene: TRBJ1-5; v_gene: TRBV2; CDR3aa: CASRGSNQPQHF; CDR3nt: TGTGCCAGCAGAGGGAGCAATCAGCCCCAGCATTTT
abundance: NA; d_gene: TRBD1; j_gene: TRBJ2-3; v_gene: TRBV7-9; CDR3aa: CASSLVGTVTDTQYF; CDR3nt: TGTGCCAGCAGCTTAGTGGGGACAGTCACAGATACGCAGTATTTT
abundance: NA; d_gene: NA; j_gene: TRBJ1-2; v_gene: TRBV6-6; CDR3aa: CASSPGGASYGYTF; CDR3nt: TGTGCCAGCAGTCCCGGGGGGGCCAGCTATGGCTACACCTTC
abundance: NA; d_gene: NA; j_gene: TRBJ1-1; v_gene: TRBV7-3; CDR3aa: CASSLIPNTEAFF; CDR3nt: TGTGCCAGCAGCTTAATCCCGAACACTGAAGCTTTCTTT
abundance: NA; d_gene: NA; j_gene: TRBJ2-1; v_gene: TRBV27; CDR3aa: CASSNVGFTGTSNNEQFF; CDR3nt: TGTGCCAGCAGCAATGTAGGGTTCACCGGGACTTCGAACAATGAGCAGTTCTTC
abundance: NA; d_gene: NA; j_gene: TRBJ2-2; v_gene: TRBV7-8; CDR3aa: CASSTASPTGELFF; CDR3nt: TGTGCCAGCAGCACGGCGTCCCCGACCGGGGAGCTGTTTTTT
abundance: NA; d_gene: NA; j_gene: TRBJ1-6; v_gene: TRBV2; CDR3aa: CASSESGRYNSPLHF; CDR3nt: TGTGCCAGCAGTGAATCGGGCAGATATAATTCACCCCTCCACTTT
abundance: NA; d_gene: NA; j_gene: TRBJ2-1; v_gene: TRBV14; CDR3aa: CASSLYNEQFF; CDR3nt: TGTGCCAGCAGCCTATACAATGAGCAGTTCTTC
abundance: NA; d_gene: NA; j_gene: TRBJ1-5; v_gene: TRBV9; CDR3aa: CASSVGDVQPQHF; CDR3nt: TGTGCCAGCAGCGTGGGGGACGTTCAGCCCCAGCATTTT
abundance: NA; d_gene: NA; j_gene: TRBJ2-3; v_gene: TRBV24-1; CDR3aa: CATSPGTNTDTQYF; CDR3nt: TGTGCCACGAGCCCCGGGACGAACACAGATACGCAGTATTTT
abundance: NA; d_gene: NA; j_gene: TRBJ1-1; v_gene: TRBV15; CDR3aa: CATRRDGQNTEAFF; CDR3nt: TGTGCCACCCGCCGGGACGGACAGAACACTGAAGCTTTCTTT
abundance: few; d_gene: NA; j_gene: TRBJ2-5; v_gene: TRBV29-1; CDR3aa: CSVDAQGRQETQYF; CDR3nt: TGCAGCGTTGACGCTCAGGGACGGCAAGAGACCCAGTACTTC
abundance: NA; d_gene: TRBD1; j_gene: TRBJ2-7; v_gene: TRBV3-1/TRBV3-2; CDR3aa: CASSQDWDSSYEQYF; CDR3nt: TGTGCCAGCAGCCAAGATTGGGACAGCTCCTACGAGCAGTACTTC
abundance: NA; d_gene: NA; j_gene: TRBJ1-4; v_gene: TRBV18; CDR3aa: CASSPTGDNEKLFF; CDR3nt: TGTGCCAGCTCACCGACAGGTGATAATGAAAAACTGTTTTTT
abundance: NA; d_gene: NA; j_gene: TRBJ2-7; v_gene: TRBV4-3; CDR3aa: CASSRGQGREQYF; CDR3nt: TGCGCCAGCAGCCGAGGTCAGGGCCGCGAGCAGTACTTC